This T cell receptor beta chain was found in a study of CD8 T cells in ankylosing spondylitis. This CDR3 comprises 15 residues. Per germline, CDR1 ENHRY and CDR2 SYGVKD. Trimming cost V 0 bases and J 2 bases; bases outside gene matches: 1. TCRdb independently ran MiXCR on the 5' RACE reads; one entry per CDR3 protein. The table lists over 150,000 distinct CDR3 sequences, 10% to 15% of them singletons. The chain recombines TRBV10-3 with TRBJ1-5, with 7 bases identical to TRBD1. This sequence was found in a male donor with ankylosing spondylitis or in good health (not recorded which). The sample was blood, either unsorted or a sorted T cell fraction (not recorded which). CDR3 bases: TGTGCCATCAGTGAGTCAGGACAGGGCAATCAGCCCCAGCATTTT. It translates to CAISESGQGNQPQHF.